Here is one T cell receptor beta chain with its context. Together with a sample-barcoded 5' primer, a J-beta primer mix was included in a second PCR lasting 7 to 11 cycles. One entry per CDR3 protein results from TCRdb running MiXCR on the 5' RACE reads. The data hold some 1.8 million distinct CDR3 sequences, with roughly two fifths observed a single time. The data originate from a study of blood T cells in healthy people across ages. The V end was cut by 0 bases, the J end by 9 bases, with 10 bases between. Germline assignment: CDR1 SGDLS and CDR2 YYNGEE. CDR3 length: 13 residues. This chain links TRBV9 with TRBJ2-1; D is unclear. The sequencing input was blood. The origin of this receptor is a human donor in good health. The CDR3 reads CASSVVADAEQFF. The CDR3 DNA reads TGTGCCAGCAGCGTAGTCGCAGACGCTGAGCAGTTCTTC.